This T cell receptor (beta chain) was found in a study of T cell responses to AZD1222 COVID-19 vaccine. As for this clone: Its matching antigen is unknown.

This CDR3 comprises 20 residues. In germline, CDR1 is MNHEY, CDR2 SVGEGT. V lost 0 bases and J lost 4; bases outside the gene matches: 12. Profiling relied on immunoSEQ multiplex PCR, and the TCRdb table lists in-frame clones only, not all of them. Of about 110,000 clones in the sample, around 85% are singletons; the top ten hold around 4.6%. Findings and limits, study-wide: The peak T cell response came first, and repertoires were sampled only after it. The donor cohort was predominantly white British with a female majority, and clonal diversity may have been underestimated.

This TCR came from an adult in good health. The sequences come from peripheral blood, collected on day 0 of AZD1222 vaccination. The genes are TRBV6-2 or TRBV6-3 and TRBJ2-3; 14 bases match TRBD2. The CDR3 reads CASSYSVGTSGSIFPDTQYF. The DNA of the CDR3 is TGTGCCAGCAGTTACTCGGTGGGGACTAGCGGGAGTATCTTCCCAGATACGCAGTATTTT.